The 3 T cell receptor beta chains below were found in one sample sequenced in a study of CD8+ T cells in alopecia areata. Sample treatment: oral pan-JAK inhibitor, 5-10 mg twice daily. Once RNA had been extracted, it was reverse transcribed into cDNA to act as the sequencing template. Profiled with immunoSEQ multiplex PCR; TCRdb holds only in-frame clones, not every one. The table shows under 250,000 clones, with under 60% occurring only once. Sequencing used CD4+ T cells sorted from blood, obtained at week 4, from a patient treated with tofacitinib. These receptor sequences come from a human donor with alopecia areata.

The chain carries TRBV6-4 and TRBJ2-1, with 7 bases aligning to TRBD1. J lost 8 bases, V lost 4 bases, and 5 bases had no gene match. In germline, CDR1 is MRHNA, CDR2 SNTAGT. The CDR3 runs 13 residues. The CDR3 sequence: CASSAHRGDEQFF. CDR3 coding DNA: TGTGCCAGCAGTGCCCACAGGGGCGATGAGCAGTTCTTC.

The chain combines TRBV18 with TRBJ2-7, with D tentatively TRBD1 or TRBD2 (5 bases each). V lost 1 base and J 2 bases, leaving 12 bases between the germline ends. Germline CDR1 KGHSH, CDR2 LQKENI. This CDR3 spans 15 amino acids. CDR3 protein: CASSPRGTGTYEQYF. CDR3 sequence (DNA): TGTGCCAGCTCACCACGAGGGACCGGAACCTACGAGCAGTACTTC.

The rearrangement uses TRBV9 and TRBJ1-6; D ambiguous. The length of the CDR3 is 16 residues. V was cut by 0 bases and J by 2 bases, with 9 bases left in between. Germline V gene data show CDR1 as SGDLS and CDR2 as YYNGEE. The CDR3 nucleotides are TGTGCCAGCAGCGTAGGACCCGGGACCTATAATTCACCCCTCCACTTT. This codes for CASSVGPGTYNSPLHF.